This T cell receptor beta chain was sequenced in a study of T cell clonotyping in hematopoietic cell transplantation. TCRdb's copy holds only in-frame clones and misses some; the assay was immunoSEQ multiplex PCR. This sample has tens of thousands of clones; approximately 84% occur once, and the top ten carry 5.9%. J was trimmed by 5 bases and V by 2 bases; bases with no gene match: 10. Germline CDR1 MNHEY, CDR2 SVGAGI. The CDR3 loop spans 16 amino acids. Time point noted: recipient sample about 28 days before transplant, after cytoreduction. This receptor was taken from a man between 60 and 75 years old with biphenotypic leukemia. Some clones in this sample may be carry-over from other donors' samples. Here the sequenced sample was peripheral blood mononuclear cells, taken before stem cell transplant. The chain uses TRBV6-5 and TRBJ2-5; 8 bases fit TRBD2. DNA for the CDR3: TGTGCCAGCAGTTACGGTGCGGGGGGCATATCGGAGACCCAGTACTTC. This encodes CASSYGAGGISETQYF.